The text below deals with one TCR beta chain. The antigen remains undetermined. Only in-frame clones appear in the TCRdb table, and some are missing; sequencing was by immunoSEQ multiplex PCR. This sample has about 51,000 clones; 80% to 85% occur once, and the top ten carry roughly 3%. The data are from a study of OX40 agonist ivuxolimab in advanced cancers. Across the study: Ivuxolimab is a fully human IgG2 antibody that activates OX40 (CD134).

Whole-study findings and limits: More expanded clones were found, on average, in CD8+ than in CD4+ T cells.

Autoimmune disease history or systemic immunosuppression disqualified patients. The source was CD4+ or CD8+ T cells sorted from blood, collected in a trial of the OX40 agonist ivuxolimab. The TCR originated in an adult with an advanced solid tumor such as melanoma, head and neck, liver or kidney cancer.

The DNA of the CDR3 is TGCGCCAGCAGCCAGGTGGGGACGGCAGTAGGCGAGCAGTACTTC. Amino acids: CASSQVGTAVGEQYF. This chain joins TRBV4-1 and TRBJ2-7; D tentatively fits TRBD1 or TRBD2 (5 bases each). This CDR3 has 15 amino acids. Germline assignment: CDR1 MGHRA and CDR2 YSYEKL. Trimming shortened V by 3 bases and J by 6 bases, and 18 bases separated the two germline ends.